Detailed here is one T cell receptor (beta chain). This sample was included in a study of T cell changes during pregnancy in multiple sclerosis. Sequenced by immunoSEQ multiplex PCR; TCRdb stores in-frame clones only, minus some. The table shows tens of thousands of clones, with roughly 92% occurring only once. The CDR3 sequence is 13 residues long. Trimming took off 1 base at V and 5 bases at J, with 8 bases between the two ends. The germline CDR1 and CDR2 sequences are SGHDT and YYEEEE. This chain uses TRBV5-6 with TRBJ2-3; D is possibly TRBD1 (5 bases). This TCR was sampled from a female donor in good health, enrolled as a control in a pregnancy study. The sequenced sample was peripheral blood, obtained after pregnancy. The CDR3 loop is CASSLKGEDTQYF. CDR3 DNA: TGTGCCAGCAGCTTGAAAGGGGAAGATACGCAGTATTTT.